This T cell receptor (beta chain) is drawn from a study of cytomegalovirus exposure and HLA in healthy donors (dated by TCRdb to about 2017). Looking at the study overall: The 500 to 800 repertoires of the first cohort and the 120 validation repertoires were produced on the same platform, according to a later analysis. The study aimed to test whether cataloging public T cell receptors could reveal signatures of past pathogen exposure. Along with the approximately 700-subject first cohort, a separate validation cohort of over 90 different subjects was used. To predict cytomegalovirus infection status, the study combined high-throughput TCR immunosequencing, statistical association of individual TCRs with disease status, and machine learning.

The donors belonged to the validation cohort of roughly 120 subjects, which was separate from the approximately 680-subject first cohort. On the study overall, not on this receptor specifically: All 130 or so repertoires were used to score co-occurrence in the validation cohort in a later analysis, because that analysis had no HLA typing for the cohort. A few of the identified cytomegalovirus-associated TCR beta chains were confirmed in vitro to be specific for cytomegalovirus antigens. In a later analysis, TCRs clustered in the first cohort were found to also tend to co-occur in the approximately 120 validation repertoires, with 94% of cluster scores above 0. Cytomegalovirus status was reported to be diagnosed by the classifier with high specificity and sensitivity in both the original and validation cohorts. The authors suggested that the approach could potentially be extended to other disease states and immunological phenotypes. The study gave a list of over 150 TCR beta chains associated with cytomegalovirus. While some public TCRs were present in many individuals, most TCR sequences turned up only very rarely across donors.

According to the germline V gene, CDR1 reads SNHLY and CDR2 reads FYNNEI. Compared with germline, V lacks 3 bases and J lacks 4 bases; bases without a gene match: 11. Reading from cysteine to phenylalanine, the CDR3 counts 16 amino acids. Only the CDR3 portion is preserved as DNA: 48 bases, with reading frame beginning at the first base. The library was produced with the immunoSEQ multiplex PCR assay. Turning to the authors' computational methods: A statistical classification framework was built for diagnosing cytomegalovirus status from the catalog of TCR beta chain sequences. Drawn from immuneACCESS, this table holds only the in-frame rearrangements with V and J called that TCRdb kept. Clones are partly lost; checked studies trace under half to an unresolved V gene and leave the rest unexplained. From that table come the V and J calls and clone size; the DNA was used to work out D and trimming. The sample table holds about 360,000 clones, of which about nine tenths were seen once. The ten biggest clones cover under 0.9% of the sample.

As concerns this clone: What this receptor recognizes is not known. Base qualities are not recorded, but no much larger clone differs from it by a single base.

The sample comprised PBMCs. The V and J segments used are TRBV2 and TRBJ2-7; the junction holds 8 bases that match TRBD2. This clonotype originated in a woman aged 18-35 years in good health and CMV-seronegative. The CDR3 loop reads CASSESLAGLFYEQYF. The bases are TGTGCCAGCAGTGAGAGTCTAGCGGGCCTATTTTACGAGCAGTACTTC.